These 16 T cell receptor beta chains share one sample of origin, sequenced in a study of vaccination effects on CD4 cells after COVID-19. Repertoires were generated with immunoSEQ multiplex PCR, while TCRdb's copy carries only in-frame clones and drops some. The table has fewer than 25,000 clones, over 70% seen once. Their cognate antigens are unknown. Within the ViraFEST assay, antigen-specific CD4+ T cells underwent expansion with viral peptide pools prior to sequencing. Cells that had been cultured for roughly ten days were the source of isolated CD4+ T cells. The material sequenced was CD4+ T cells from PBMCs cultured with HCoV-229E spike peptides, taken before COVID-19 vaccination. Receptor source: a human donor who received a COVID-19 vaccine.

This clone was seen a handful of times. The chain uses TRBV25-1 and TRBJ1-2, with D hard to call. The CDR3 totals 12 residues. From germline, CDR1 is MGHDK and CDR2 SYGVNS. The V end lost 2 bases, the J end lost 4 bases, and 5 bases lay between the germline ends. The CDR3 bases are TGTGCCAGCAGTGAAGGATTCTATGGCTACACCTTC. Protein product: CASSEGFYGYTF.

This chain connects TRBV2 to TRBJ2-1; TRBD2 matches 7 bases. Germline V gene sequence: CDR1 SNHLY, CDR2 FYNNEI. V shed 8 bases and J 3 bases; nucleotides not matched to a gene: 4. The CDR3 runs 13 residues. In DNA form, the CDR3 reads TGTGCCAGCGGTCTAGCGGTCTACAATGAGCAGTTCTTC. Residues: CASGLAVYNEQFF.

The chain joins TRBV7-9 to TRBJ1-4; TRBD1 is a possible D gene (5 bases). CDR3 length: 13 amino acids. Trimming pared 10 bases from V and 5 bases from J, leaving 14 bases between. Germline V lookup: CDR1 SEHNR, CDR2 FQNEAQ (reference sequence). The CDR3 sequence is CATGTASNEKLFF. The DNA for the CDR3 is TGTGCCACCGGGACTGCGTCGAATGAAAAACTGTTTTTT.

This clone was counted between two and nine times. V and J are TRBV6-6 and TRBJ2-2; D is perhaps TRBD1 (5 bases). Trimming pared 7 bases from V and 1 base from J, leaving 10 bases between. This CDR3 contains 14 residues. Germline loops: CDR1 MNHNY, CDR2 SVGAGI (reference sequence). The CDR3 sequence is CASTRQRNTGELFF. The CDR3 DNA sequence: TGTGCCAGCACCAGACAGCGGAACACCGGGGAGCTGTTTTTT.

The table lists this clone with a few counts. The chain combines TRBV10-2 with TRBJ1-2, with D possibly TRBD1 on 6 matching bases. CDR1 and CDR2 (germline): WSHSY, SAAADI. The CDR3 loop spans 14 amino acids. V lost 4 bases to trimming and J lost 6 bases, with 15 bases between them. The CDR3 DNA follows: TGCGCCAGCAGTGGTGACAGGATCTCCCATGGCTACACCTTC. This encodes CASSGDRISHGYTF.

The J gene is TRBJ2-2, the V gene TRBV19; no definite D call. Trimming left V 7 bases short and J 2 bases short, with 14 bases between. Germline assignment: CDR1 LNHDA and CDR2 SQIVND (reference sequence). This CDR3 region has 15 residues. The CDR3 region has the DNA TGTGCCAGTAAACGTTCGGGCCCAAACACCGGGGAGCTGTTTTTT. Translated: CASKRSGPNTGELFF.

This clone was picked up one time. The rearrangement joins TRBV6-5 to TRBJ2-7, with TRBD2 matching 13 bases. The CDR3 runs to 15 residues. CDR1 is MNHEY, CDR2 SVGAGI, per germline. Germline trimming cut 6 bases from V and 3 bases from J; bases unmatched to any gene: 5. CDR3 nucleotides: TGTGCCAGCAGACCGAGACTAGCGGGAGGCTACGAGCAGTACTTC. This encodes CASRPRLAGGYEQYF.

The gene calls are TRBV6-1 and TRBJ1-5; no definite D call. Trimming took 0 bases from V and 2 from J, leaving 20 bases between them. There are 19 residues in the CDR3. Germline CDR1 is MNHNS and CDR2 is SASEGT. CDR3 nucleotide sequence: TGTGCCAGCAGTGAAGCTGATGCTTGGACGCACGCGGGCAATCAGCCCCAGCATTTT. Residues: CASSEADAWTHAGNQPQHF.

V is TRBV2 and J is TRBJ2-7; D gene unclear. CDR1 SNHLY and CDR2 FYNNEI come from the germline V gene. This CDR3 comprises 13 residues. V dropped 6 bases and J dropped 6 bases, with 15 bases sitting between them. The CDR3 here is CASRGQPIGEQYF. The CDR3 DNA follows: TGTGCCAGCAGAGGGCAGCCCATCGGCGAGCAGTACTTC.

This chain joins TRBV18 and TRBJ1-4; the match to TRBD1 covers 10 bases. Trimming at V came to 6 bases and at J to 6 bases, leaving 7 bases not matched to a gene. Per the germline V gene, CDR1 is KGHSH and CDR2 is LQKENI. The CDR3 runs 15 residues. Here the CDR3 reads CASSSRQGAHEKLFF. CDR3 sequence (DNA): TGTGCCAGCTCTTCTCGACAGGGGGCCCATGAAAAACTGTTTTTT.

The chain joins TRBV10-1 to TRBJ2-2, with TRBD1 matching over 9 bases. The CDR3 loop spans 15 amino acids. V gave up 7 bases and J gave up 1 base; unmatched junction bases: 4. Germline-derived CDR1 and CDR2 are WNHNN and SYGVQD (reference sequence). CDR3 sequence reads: CASKAGQGNTGELFF. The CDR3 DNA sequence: TGCGCCAGCAAAGCGGGACAGGGGAACACCGGGGAGCTGTTTTTT.

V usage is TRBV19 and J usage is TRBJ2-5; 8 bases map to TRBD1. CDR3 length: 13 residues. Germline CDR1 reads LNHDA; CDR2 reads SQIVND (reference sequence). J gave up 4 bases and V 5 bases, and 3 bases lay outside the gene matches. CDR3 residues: CASSGTGRETQYF. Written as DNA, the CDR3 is TGTGCCAGTAGTGGGACAGGAAGAGAGACCCAGTACTTC.

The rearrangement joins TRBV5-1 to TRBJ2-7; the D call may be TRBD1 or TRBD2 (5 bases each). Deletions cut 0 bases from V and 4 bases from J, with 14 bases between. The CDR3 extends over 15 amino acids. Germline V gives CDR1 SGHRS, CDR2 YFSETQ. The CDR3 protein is CASSLVAGTEYEQYF. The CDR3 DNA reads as TGCGCCAGCAGCTTGGTTGCTGGGACCGAATACGAGCAGTACTTC.

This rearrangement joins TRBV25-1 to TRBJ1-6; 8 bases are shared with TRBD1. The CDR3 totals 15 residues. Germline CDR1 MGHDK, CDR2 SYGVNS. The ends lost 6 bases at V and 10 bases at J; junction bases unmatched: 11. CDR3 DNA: TGTGCCAGCAGCAATCAGGGGGCAACAAGATCACCCCTCCACTTT. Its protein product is CASSNQGATRSPLHF.

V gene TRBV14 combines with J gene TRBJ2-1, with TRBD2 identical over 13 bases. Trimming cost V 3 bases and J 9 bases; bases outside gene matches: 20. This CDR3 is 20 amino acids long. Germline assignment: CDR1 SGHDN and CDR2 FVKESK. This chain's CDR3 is CASSQRVGLAGVLDFGEQFF. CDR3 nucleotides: TGTGCCAGCAGCCAGAGGGTAGGACTAGCGGGGGTTTTGGATTTCGGTGAGCAGTTCTTC.

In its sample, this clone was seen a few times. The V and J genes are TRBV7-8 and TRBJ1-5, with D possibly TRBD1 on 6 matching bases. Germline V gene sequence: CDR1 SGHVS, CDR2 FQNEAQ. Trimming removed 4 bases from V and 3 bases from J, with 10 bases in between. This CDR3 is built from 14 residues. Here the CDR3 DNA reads TGTGCCAGCAGCTCTCAGGGGCCCAATCAGCCCCAGCATTTT. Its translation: CASSSQGPNQPQHF.